This TCR beta chain originates from a study of blood T cell repertoires in COVID-19. Study-wide context: Samples representing acute and convalescent COVID-19 were sourced from the United States, Italy and Spain. From T cells, B-cell-depleted T cells, or PBMCs came the material, which was cDNA or gDNA.

Germline trimming cut 0 bases from V and 2 bases from J; bases unmatched to any gene: 2. CDR3 length: 14 residues. CDR1 is SGHRS and CDR2 is YFSETQ in the germline V gene. In the study's own analysis: Amplified reference gene primers provided the basis for estimating nucleated cell counts. The assay was immunoSEQ multiplex PCR, and TCRdb's table has in-frame clones only and misses some. V and J calls and clone size are given by that table; D and trimming were obtained from the DNA. The table records about 210,000 clones, roughly 78% of them present only once. The TCR comes from a woman aged 40 to 50 with acute or convalescent COVID-19. The sample was peripheral blood. V usage is TRBV5-1 and J usage is TRBJ2-7; 7 bases map to TRBD2. The CDR3 loop reads CASSLVAGAYEQYF. Here the CDR3 DNA reads TGCGCCAGCAGCTTGGTGGCGGGGGCCTACGAGCAGTACTTC.